This TCR beta chain was observed in a study of blood T cell repertoires in COVID-19. Repertoires were generated with immunoSEQ multiplex PCR, while TCRdb's copy carries only in-frame clones and drops some. The sample shows about 160,000 clones, around four fifths of them seen only once. The sequence was obtained from a woman of 80 years or more with acute or convalescent COVID-19. Material for sequencing was peripheral blood.

As DNA, the CDR3 is TGCGCCAGCAGTGAGGAGGAGTCGACTGAAGCTTTCTTT. Translating it yields CASSEEESTEAFF. The V and J genes are TRBV10-2 and TRBJ1-1; unclear D gene. CDR1 and CDR2 from the germline V gene are WSHSY and SAAADI. CDR3 length: 13 residues. Trimming took 2 bases from V and 5 from J, leaving 9 bases between them.